The rows below give T cell receptor beta chains drawn from one sample of a study of identical twins. TCRdb re-derived calls from the 5' RACE reads in MiXCR, one entry per CDR3 protein. The table includes 400,000 to 500,000 distinct CDR3 sequences, approximately 17% detected once. The sample consisted of naive T cells sorted from blood. Source of these receptors: a man between 50 and 59 years old in good health. CDR3s include the opening cysteine and the closing phenylalanine or tryptophan. The D gene is left open where the match is weak. Rows may omit the clone size; those that give it use once, few, many or a size class.

D	size	V	J	DNA	CDR3
TRBD1	NA	TRBV10-3	TRBJ2-1	TGTGCCATCAGTGAGCGGCAGGGGGCTTCGTACAATGAGCAGTTCTTC	CAISERQGASYNEQFF
TRBD1	NA	TRBV2	TRBJ1-5	TGTGCCAGCAATCGGGACAGGGGAGGGCAGCCCCAGCATTTT	CASNRDRGGQPQHF
TRBD2	NA	TRBV29-1	TRBJ2-1	TGCAGCTGCCCTGGGCGGGGGTACAATGAGCAGTTCTTC	CSCPGRGYNEQFF
NA	many	TRBV3-1	TRBJ2-7	TGTGCCAGCAGCCAAGACCGGCATAACTACGAGCAGTACTTC	CASSQDRHNYEQYF
NA	NA	TRBV7-2	TRBJ2-7	TGTGCCAGCAGTCGGGACCTCTTGGAGCAGTACTTC	CASSRDLLEQYF
NA	few	TRBV11-2	TRBJ1-1	TGTGCCAGCAGCTTATTCCTTGGGGCTTTGGGAAACACTGAAGCTTTCTTT	CASSLFLGALGNTEAFF
TRBD2	many	TRBV15	TRBJ2-1	TGTGCCACCAGCAGAGACGGGACTAGCGGGAGAGGCTCCTACAATGAGCAGTTCTTC	CATSRDGTSGRGSYNEQFF
TRBD1	few	TRBV20-1	TRBJ1-5	TGCAGTGCTCGGGGGGGACAGGGGCGCAATCAGCCCCAGCATTTT	CSARGGQGRNQPQHF
NA	NA	TRBV2	TRBJ2-5	TGTGCCAGCAGTGAGTCCCGGGACTACCAAGAGACCCAGTACTTC	CASSESRDYQETQYF
NA	many	TRBV7-9	TRBJ1-1	TGTGCCAGCAGCTTAGCTGAAGCTTTCTTT	CASSLAEAFF
NA	NA	TRBV6-2/TRBV6-3	TRBJ2-1	TGTGCCAGCAGACGCCACCGGGACGCAGAATCGAATGAGCAGTTCTTC	CASRRHRDAESNEQFF
NA	many	TRBV20-1	TRBJ1-2	TGCAGTGCTAGAGATACAGCTACCTATGGCTACACCTTC	CSARDTATYGYTF
TRBD2	few	TRBV20-1	TRBJ2-3	TGCAGTGCTAGAGATCTACGGGCTAGCGGACCCACAGATACGCAGTATTTT	CSARDLRASGPTDTQYF